This T cell receptor (beta chain) appears in the sequencing data of a study of breast tumors, draining lymph nodes, adjacent tissues. Axillary draining lymph nodes of breast cancer patients supplied the node samples. The germline V gene has CDR1 PRHDT and CDR2 FYEKMQ (reference sequence). The CDR3 contains 14 residues. Trimming at V came to 5 bases and at J to 0 bases, leaving 1 base not matched to a gene. TCRdb used MiXCR to reprocess the multiplex PCR reads, holding one entry per CDR3 protein. The sample shows 160,000 or so distinct CDR3 sequences, around 35% of them seen only once. Study findings and constraints: Tumor T cell lymph node origin was a supported hypothesis, not proven. Compared with basal-like, luminal-like tumors shared significantly more repertoire with nontumor tissue. Tumors had less TCR diversity than lymph nodes, more than nontumor tissue.

At least ten counts were recorded for this clonotype. Its target is not known. This TCR was sampled from a female donor with breast cancer. Some clones in this sample may be carry-over from other donors' samples. The sequenced sample consisted of axillary lymph node tissue. The J gene is TRBJ1-3, the V gene TRBV13; the match to TRBD1 covers 7 bases. CDR3 nucleotide sequence: TGTGCCAGCAGCCGGGACAGCTCTGGAAACACCATATATTTT. This codes for CASSRDSSGNTIYF.